What follows are 2 T cell receptor beta chains derived from one specimen sequenced in a study of PD-1 blockade in classical Hodgkin lymphoma. Time point meaning: newly diagnosed, previously untreated cHL patient sample. The CD4+ T cells used were purified from thawed PBMCs through magnetic negative selection. The method was immunoSEQ multiplex PCR; TCRdb's version includes in-frame clones alone and lacks a portion of them. This table has approximately 25,000 clones, less than 95% appearing once. The specimen sequenced was CD4+ T cells from blood. These receptors all come from a human donor with classical Hodgkin lymphoma.

This sequence joins TRBV4-1 and TRBJ2-7; maybe TRBD1 (5 bases). Germline-derived CDR1 and CDR2 are MGHRA and YSYEKL. There are 16 residues in the CDR3. Deletions cut 6 bases from V and 3 bases from J, with 21 bases between. The CDR3 reads CASRKGVLGANYEQYF. The CDR3 nucleotides are TGCGCCAGCAGAAAAGGGGTCCTTGGGGCCAACTACGAGCAGTACTTC.

The chain couples TRBV4-3 to TRBJ2-7; 7 nucleotides line up with TRBD1. The CDR3 covers 13 residues. The germline V gene encodes CDR1 LGHNA and CDR2 YSLEER. Trimming took 4 bases from V and 1 from J; bases not matched to a gene: 1. Here the CDR3 reads CASSRDSSYEQYF. CDR3 nucleotides: TGCGCCAGCAGCCGGGACAGTTCCTACGAGCAGTACTTC.